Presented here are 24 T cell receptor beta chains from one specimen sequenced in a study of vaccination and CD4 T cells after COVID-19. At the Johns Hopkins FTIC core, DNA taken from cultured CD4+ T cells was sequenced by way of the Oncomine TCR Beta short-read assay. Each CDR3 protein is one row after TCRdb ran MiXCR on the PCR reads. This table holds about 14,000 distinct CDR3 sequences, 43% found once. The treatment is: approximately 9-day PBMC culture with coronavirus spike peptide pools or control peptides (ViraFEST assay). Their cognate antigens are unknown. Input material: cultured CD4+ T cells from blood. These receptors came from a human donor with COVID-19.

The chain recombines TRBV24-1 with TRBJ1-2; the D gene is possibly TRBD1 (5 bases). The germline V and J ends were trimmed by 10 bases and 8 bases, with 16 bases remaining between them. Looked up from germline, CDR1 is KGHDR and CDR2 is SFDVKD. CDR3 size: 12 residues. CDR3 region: CATSEGGDGYTF. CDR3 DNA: TGTGCCACTTCTGAAGGCGGGGACGGCTACACCTTC.

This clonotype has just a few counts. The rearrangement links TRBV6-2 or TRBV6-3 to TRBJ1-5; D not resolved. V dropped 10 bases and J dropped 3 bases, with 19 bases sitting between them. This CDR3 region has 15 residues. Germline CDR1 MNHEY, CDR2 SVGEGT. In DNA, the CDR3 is TGTGCCAAAACGAGGACGCCACAGATCAATCAGCCCCAGCATTTT. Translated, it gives CAKTRTPQINQPQHF.

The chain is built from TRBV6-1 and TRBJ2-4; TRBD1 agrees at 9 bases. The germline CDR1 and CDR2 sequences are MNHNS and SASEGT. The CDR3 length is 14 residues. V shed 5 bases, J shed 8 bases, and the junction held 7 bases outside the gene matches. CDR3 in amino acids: CASSPRDRDYIQYF. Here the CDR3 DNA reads TGTGCCAGCAGTCCCCGGGACAGGGACTACATTCAGTACTTC.

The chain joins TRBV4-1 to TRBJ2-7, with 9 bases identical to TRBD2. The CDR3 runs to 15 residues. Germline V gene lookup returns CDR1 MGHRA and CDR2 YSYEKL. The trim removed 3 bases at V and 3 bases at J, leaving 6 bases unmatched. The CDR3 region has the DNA TGCGCCAGCAGCCAGACGGGACTAGCTATCTACGAGCAGTACTTC. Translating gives CASSQTGLAIYEQYF.

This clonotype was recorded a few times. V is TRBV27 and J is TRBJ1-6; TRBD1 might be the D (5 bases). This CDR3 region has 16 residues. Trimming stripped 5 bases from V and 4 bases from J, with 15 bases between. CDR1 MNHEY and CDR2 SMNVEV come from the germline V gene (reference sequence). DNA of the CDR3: TGTGCCAGCAGTCCATACCGGGGCGCTTATAATTCACCCCTCCACTTT. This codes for CASSPYRGAYNSPLHF.

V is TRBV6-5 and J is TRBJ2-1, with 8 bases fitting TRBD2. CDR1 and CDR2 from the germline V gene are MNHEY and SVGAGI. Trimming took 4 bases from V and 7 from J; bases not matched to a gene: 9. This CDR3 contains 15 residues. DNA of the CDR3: TGTGCCAGCAGTTCCACTTGGAGCGGGGGTAATGAGCAGTTCTTC. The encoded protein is CASSSTWSGGNEQFF.

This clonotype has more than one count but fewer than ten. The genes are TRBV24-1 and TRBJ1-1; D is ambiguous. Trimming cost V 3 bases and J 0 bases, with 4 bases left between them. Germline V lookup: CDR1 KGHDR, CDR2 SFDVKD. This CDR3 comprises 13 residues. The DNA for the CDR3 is TGTGCCACCAGTGATACAATGAACACTGAAGCTTTCTTT. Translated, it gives CATSDTMNTEAFF.

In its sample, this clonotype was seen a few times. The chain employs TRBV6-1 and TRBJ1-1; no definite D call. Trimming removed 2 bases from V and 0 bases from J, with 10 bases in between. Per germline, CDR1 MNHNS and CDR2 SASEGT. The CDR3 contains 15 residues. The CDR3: CASSENVLLNTEAFF. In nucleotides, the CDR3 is TGTGCCAGCAGTGAAAACGTCCTATTGAACACTGAAGCTTTCTTT.

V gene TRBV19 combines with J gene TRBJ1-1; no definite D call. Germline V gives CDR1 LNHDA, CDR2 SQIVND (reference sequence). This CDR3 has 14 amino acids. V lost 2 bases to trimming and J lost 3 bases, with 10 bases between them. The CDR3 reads CASSIPHRYTEAFF. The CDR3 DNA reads TGTGCCAGTAGTATACCCCACCGGTACACTGAAGCTTTCTTT.

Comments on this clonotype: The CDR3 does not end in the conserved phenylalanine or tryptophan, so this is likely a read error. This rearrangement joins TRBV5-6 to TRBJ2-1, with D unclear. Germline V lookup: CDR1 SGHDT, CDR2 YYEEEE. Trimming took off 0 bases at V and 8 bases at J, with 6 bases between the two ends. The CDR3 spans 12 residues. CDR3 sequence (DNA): TGTGCCAGCAGCTTGGACTCGGATGAGCAGTTCCTC. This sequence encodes CASSLDSDEQFL.

CDR3 DNA sequence: TGTGCCAGCAGTTTATTGTCAGGGGGCGGAGGGTCTGGGACTGAAGCTTTCTTT. Its translation is CASSLLSGGGGSGTEAFF. The V and J genes are TRBV28 and TRBJ1-1; 8 bases are a match to TRBD1. Germline loops: CDR1 MDHEN, CDR2 SYDVKM. The CDR3 has 18 amino acids. The V segment lost 1 base and the J segment 5 bases; nucleotides outside the gene matches: 15.

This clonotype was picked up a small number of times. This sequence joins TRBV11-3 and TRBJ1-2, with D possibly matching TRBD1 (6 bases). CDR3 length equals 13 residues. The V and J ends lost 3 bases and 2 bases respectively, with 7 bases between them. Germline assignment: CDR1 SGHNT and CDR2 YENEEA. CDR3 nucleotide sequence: TGTGCCAGCAGCTTGGGACAAAACTATGGCTACACCTTC. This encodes CASSLGQNYGYTF.

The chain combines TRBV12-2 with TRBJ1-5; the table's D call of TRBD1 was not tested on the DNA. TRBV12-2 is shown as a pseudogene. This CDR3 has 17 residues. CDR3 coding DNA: TGTGCAAGTCGCTTTATCCCCCGCGGGGCTAGCAATCAGCCCCAGCATTTT. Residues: CASRFIPRGASNQPQHF.

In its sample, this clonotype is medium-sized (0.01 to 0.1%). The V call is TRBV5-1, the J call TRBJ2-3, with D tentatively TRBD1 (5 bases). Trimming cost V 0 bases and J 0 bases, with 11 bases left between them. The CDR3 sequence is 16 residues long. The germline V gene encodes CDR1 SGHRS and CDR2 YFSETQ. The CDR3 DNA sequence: TGCGCCAGCAGCTTGGCCGACAGCCAAAGCACAGATACGCAGTATTTT. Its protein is CASSLADSQSTDTQYF.

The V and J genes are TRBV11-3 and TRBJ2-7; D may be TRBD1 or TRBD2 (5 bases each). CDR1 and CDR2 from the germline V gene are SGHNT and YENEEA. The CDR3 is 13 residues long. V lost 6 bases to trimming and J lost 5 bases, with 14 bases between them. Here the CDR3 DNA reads TGTGCCAGCAGAAGGGACGAGGGGAACGAGCAGTACTTC. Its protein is CASRRDEGNEQYF. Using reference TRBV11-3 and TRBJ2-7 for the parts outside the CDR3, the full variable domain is EAGVVQSPRYKIIEKKQPVAFWCNPISGHNTLYWYLQNLGQGPELLIRYENEEAVDDSQLPKDRFSAERLKGVDSTLKIQPAELGDSAVYLCASRRDEGNEQYFGPGTRLTVT.

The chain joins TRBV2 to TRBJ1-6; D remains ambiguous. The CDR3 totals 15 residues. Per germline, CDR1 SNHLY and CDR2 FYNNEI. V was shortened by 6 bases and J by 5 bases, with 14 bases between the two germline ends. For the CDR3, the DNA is TGTGCCAGCAGGGGTTACAGCACAAATAATTCACCCCTCCACTTT. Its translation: CASRGYSTNNSPLHF.

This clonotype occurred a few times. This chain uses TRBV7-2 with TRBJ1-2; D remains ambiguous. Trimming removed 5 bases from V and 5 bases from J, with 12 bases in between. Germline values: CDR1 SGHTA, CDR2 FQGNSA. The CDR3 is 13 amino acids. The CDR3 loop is CASSPRALYGYTF. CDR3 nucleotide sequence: TGTGCCAGCAGCCCGAGGGCTCTTTATGGCTACACCTTC.

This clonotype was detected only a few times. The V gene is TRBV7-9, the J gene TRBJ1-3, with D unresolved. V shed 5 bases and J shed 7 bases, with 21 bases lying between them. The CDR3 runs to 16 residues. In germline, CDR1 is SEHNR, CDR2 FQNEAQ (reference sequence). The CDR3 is CASSVSSLGVGNTIYF. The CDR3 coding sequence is TGTGCCAGCAGCGTTAGTTCTCTTGGCGTAGGGAACACCATATATTTT.

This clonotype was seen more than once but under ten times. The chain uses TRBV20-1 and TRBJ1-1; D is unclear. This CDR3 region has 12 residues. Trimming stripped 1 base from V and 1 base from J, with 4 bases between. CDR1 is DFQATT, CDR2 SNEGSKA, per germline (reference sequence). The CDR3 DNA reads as TGCAGTGCTAGAGCGGGGAACACTGAAGCTTTCTTT. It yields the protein CSARAGNTEAFF.

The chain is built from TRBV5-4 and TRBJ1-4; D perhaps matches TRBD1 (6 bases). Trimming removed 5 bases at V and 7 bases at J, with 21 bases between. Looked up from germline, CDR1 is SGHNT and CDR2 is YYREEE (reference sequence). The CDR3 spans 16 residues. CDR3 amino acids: CASSYKNRARVEKLFF. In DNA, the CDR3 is TGTGCCAGCAGTTATAAAAACAGGGCGAGGGTTGAAAAACTGTTTTTT.

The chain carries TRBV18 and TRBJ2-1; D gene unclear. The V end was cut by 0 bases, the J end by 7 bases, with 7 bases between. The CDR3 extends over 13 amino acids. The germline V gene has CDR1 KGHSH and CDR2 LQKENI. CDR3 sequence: CASSPPLRNEQFF. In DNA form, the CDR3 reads TGTGCCAGCTCACCACCCCTGAGGAATGAGCAGTTCTTC.

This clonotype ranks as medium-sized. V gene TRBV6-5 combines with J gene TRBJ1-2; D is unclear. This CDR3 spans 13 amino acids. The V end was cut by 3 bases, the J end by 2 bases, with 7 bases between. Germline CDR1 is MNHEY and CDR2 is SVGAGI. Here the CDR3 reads CASSYRENYGYTF. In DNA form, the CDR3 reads TGTGCCAGCAGTTATCGGGAAAACTATGGCTACACCTTC.

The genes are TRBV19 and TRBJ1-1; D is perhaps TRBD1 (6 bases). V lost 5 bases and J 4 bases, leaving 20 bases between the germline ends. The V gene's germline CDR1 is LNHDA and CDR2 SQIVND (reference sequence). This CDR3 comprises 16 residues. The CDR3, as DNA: TGTGCCAGTAGTGGACAGATTTTCTCCGCGGGCACTGAAGCTTTCTTT. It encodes CASSGQIFSAGTEAFF. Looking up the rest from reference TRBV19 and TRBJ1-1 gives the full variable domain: DGGITQSPKYLFRKEGQNVTLSCEQNLNHDAMYWYRQDPGQGLRLIYYSQIVNDFQKGDIAEGYSVSREKKESFPLTVTSAQKNPTAFYLCASSGQIFSAGTEAFFGQGTRLTVV.

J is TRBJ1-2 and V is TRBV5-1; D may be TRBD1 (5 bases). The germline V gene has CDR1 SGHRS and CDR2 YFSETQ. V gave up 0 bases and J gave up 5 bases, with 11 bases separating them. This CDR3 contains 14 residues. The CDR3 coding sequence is TGCGCCAGCAGCTTGGGGGGCATAGGTTATGGCTACACCTTC. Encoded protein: CASSLGGIGYGYTF.